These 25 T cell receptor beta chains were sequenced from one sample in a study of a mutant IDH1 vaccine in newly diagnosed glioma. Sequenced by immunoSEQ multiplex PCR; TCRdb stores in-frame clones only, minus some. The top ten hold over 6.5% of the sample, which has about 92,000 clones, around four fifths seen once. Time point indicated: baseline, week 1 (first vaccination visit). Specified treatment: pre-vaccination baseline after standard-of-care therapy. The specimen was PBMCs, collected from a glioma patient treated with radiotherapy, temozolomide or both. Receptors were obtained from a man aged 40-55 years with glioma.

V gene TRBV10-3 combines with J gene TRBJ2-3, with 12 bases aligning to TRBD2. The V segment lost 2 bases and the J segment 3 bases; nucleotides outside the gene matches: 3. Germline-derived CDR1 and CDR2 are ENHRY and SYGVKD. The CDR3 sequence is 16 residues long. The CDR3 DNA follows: TGTGCCATCAGTGAGCCGGGGACTAGCGGGACAGATACGCAGTATTTT. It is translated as CAISEPGTSGTDTQYF.

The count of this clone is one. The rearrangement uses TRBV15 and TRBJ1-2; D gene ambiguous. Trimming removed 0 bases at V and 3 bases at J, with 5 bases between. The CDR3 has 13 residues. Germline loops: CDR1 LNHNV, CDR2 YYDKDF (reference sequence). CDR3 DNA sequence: TGTGCCACCAGCAGAGAGGGTGACTATGGCTACACCTTC. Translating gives CATSREGDYGYTF.

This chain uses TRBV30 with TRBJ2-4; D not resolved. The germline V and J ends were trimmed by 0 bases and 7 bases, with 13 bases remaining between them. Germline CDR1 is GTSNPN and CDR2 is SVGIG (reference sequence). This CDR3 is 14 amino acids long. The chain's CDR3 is CAWSVFAGKNIQYF. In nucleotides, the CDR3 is TGTGCCTGGAGTGTATTCGCCGGCAAGAACATTCAGTACTTC.

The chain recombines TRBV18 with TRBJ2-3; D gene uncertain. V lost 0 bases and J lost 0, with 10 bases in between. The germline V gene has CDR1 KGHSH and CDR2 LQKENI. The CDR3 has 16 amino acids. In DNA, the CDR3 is TGTGCCAGCTCACCACCCCGCCCTATAAGCACAGATACGCAGTATTTT. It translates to CASSPPRPISTDTQYF. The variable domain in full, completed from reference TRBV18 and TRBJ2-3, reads NAGVMQNPRHLVRRRGQEARLRCSPMKGHSHVYWYRQLPEEGLKFMVYLQKENIIDESGMPKERFSAEFPKEGPSILRIQQVVRGDSAAYFCASSPPRPISTDTQYFGPGTRLTVL.

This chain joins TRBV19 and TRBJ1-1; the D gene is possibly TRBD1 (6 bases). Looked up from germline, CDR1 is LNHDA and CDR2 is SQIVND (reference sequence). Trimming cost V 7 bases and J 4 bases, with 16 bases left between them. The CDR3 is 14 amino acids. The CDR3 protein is CASKLGGAPTEAFF. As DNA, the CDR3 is TGTGCCAGTAAATTGGGGGGGGCGCCCACTGAAGCTTTCTTT.

The CDR3 loop reads CASSVATGQVCEQYF. In DNA, the CDR3 is TGTGCCAGCAGCGTAGCTACAGGACAAGTCTGCGAGCAGTACTTC. This rearrangement joins TRBV9 to TRBJ2-7, with D tentatively TRBD1 (5 bases). The CDR3 spans 15 residues. The germline V gene has CDR1 SGDLS and CDR2 YYNGEE. V lost 0 bases and J 6 bases, leaving 16 bases between the germline ends.

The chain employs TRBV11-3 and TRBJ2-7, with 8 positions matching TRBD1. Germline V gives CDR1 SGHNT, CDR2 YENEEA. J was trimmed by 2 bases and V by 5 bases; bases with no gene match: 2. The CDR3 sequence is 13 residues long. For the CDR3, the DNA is TGTGCCAGCAGCAAGGGACAGGCCTACGAGCAGTACTTC. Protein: CASSKGQAYEQYF.

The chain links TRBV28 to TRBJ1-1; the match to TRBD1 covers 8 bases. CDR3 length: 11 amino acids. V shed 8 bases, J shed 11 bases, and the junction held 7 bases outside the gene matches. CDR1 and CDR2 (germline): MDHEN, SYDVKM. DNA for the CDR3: TGTGCCAGCGGGACAGGCTTTGCGGCTTTCTTT. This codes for CASGTGFAAFF.

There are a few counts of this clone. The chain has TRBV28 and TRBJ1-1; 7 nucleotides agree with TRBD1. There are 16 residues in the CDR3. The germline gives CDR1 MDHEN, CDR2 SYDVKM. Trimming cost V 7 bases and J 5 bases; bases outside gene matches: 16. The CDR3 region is CASTPGGGAVRTEAFF. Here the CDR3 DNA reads TGTGCCAGCACCCCAGGGGGTGGGGCAGTGAGAACTGAAGCTTTCTTT.

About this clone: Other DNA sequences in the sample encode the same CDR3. The DNA of the CDR3 is TGTGCCAGCAGCTCTACCACAGATACGCAGTATTTT. Translating it yields CASSSTTDTQYF. The chain joins TRBV7-2 to TRBJ2-3; no firm D call. Germline CDR1 is SGHTA and CDR2 is FQGNSA. With 4 bases removed from V and 2 bases from J, the gap between germline ends came to 4 bases. CDR3 size: 12 residues.

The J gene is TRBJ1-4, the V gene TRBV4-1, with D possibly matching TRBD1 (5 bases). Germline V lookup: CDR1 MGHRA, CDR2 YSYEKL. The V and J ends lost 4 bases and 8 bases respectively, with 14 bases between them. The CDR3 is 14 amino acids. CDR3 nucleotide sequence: TGCGCCAGCAGCCTGCGGGGGGGTGACGAAAAACTGTTTTTT. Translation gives CASSLRGGDEKLFF.

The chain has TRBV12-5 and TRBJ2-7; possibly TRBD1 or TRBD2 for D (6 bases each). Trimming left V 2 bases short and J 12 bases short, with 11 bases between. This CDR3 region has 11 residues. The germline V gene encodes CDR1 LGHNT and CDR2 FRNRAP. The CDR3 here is CASGLWGAPYF. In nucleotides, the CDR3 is TGTGCTAGTGGTTTGTGGGGGGCGCCGTACTTC.

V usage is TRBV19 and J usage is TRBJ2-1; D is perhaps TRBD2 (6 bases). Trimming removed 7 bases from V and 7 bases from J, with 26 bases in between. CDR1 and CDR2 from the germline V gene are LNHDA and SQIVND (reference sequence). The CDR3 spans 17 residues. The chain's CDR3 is CASTNPQGGISRNEQFF. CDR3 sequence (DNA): TGTGCCAGTACCAACCCCCAAGGAGGGATCAGTCGTAATGAGCAGTTCTTC.

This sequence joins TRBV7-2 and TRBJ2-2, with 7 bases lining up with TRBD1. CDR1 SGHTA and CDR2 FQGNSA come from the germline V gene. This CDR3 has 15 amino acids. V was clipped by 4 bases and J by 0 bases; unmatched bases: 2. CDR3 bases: TGTGCCAGCAGCTCCGGGACAGCGAACACCGGGGAGCTGTTTTTT. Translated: CASSSGTANTGELFF.

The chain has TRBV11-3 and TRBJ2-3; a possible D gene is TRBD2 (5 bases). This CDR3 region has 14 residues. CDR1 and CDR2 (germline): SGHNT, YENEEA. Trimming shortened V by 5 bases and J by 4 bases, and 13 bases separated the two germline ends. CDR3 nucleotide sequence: TGTGCCAGCAGCCTTCTAGGAGGCTCAGATACGCAGTATTTT. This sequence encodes CASSLLGGSDTQYF.

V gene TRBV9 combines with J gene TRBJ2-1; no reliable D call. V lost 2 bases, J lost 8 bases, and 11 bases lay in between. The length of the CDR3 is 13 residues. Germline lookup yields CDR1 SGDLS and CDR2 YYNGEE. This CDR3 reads CASSVKGWDEQFF. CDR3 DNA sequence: TGTGCCAGCAGCGTCAAAGGGTGGGATGAGCAGTTCTTC. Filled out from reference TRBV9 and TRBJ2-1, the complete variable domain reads DSGVTQTPKHLITATGQRVTLRCSPRSGDLSVYWYQQSLDQGLQFLIQYYNGEERAKGNILERFSAQQFPDLHSELNLSSLELGDSALYFCASSVKGWDEQFFGPGTRLTVL.

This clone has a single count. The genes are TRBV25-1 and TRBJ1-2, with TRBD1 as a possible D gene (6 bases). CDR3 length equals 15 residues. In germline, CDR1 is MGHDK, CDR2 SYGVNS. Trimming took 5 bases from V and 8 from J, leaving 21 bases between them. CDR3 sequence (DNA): TGTGCCAGCAGTCTCCCCGGTGGGGCAGGGGTGGGCTACACCTTC. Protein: CASSLPGGAGVGYTF.

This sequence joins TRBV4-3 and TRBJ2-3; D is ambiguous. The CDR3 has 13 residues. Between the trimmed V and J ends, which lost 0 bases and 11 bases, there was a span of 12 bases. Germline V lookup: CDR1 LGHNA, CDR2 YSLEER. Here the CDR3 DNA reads TGCGCCAGCAGCCAAGATCTGGTGGGGAAGCAGTATTTT. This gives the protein CASSQDLVGKQYF.

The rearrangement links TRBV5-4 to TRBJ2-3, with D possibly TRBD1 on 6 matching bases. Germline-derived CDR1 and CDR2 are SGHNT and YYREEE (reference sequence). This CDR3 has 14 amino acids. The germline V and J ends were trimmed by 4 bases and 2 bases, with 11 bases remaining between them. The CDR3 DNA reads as TGTGCCAGCAGCCACAGGACAGACACAGATACGCAGTATTTT. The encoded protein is CASSHRTDTDTQYF.

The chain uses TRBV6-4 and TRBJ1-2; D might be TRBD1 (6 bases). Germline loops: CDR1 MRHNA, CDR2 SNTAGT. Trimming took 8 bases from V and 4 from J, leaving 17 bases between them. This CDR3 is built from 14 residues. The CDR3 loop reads CASRLTQGSYGYTF. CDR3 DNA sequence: TGTGCCAGCCGATTGACCCAGGGGTCCTATGGCTACACCTTC.

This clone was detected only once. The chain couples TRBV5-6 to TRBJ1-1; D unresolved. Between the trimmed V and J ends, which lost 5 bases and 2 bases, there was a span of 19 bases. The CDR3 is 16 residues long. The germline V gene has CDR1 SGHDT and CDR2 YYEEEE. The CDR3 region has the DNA TGTGCCAGCAGGCACGACCTGGGAGGTGAAAACACTGAAGCTTTCTTT. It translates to CASRHDLGGENTEAFF. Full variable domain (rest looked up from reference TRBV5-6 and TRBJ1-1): DAGVTQSPTHLIKTRGQQVTLRCSPKSGHDTVSWYQQALGQGPQFIFQYYEEEERQRGNFPDRFSGHQFPNYSSELNVNALLLGDSALYLCASRHDLGGENTEAFFGQGTRLTVV.

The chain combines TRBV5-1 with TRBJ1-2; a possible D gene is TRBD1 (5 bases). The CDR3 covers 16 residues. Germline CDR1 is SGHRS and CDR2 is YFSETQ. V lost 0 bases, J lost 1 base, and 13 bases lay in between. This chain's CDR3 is CASSLGGRELNYGYTF. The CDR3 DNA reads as TGCGCCAGCAGCTTGGGGGGCAGGGAACTTAACTATGGCTACACCTTC. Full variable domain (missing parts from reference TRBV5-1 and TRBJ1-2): KAGVTQTPRYLIKTRGQQVTLSCSPISGHRSVSWYQQTPGQGLQFLFEYFSETQRNKGNFPGRFSGRQFSNSRSEMNVSTLELGDSALYLCASSLGGRELNYGYTFGSGTRLTVV.

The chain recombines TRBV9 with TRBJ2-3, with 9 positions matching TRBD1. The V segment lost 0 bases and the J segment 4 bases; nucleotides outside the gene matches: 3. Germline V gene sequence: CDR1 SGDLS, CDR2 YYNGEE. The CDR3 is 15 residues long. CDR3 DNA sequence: TGTGCCAGCAGCGTAGACAACAGGGGGCCAGATACGCAGTATTTT. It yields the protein CASSVDNRGPDTQYF.

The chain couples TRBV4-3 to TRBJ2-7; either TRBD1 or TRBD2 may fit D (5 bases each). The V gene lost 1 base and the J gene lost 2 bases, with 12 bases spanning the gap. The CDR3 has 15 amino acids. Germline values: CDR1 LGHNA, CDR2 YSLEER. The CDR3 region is CASSQAWDGPYEQYF. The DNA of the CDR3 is TGCGCCAGCAGCCAAGCTTGGGACGGACCCTACGAGCAGTACTTC.

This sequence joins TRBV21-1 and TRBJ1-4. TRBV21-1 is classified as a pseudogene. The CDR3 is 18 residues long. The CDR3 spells CASSKVRGLGSADEKLFF. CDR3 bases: TGTGCCAGCAGTAAAGTGCGGGGATTGGGTAGCGCCGATGAAAAACTGTTTTTT.